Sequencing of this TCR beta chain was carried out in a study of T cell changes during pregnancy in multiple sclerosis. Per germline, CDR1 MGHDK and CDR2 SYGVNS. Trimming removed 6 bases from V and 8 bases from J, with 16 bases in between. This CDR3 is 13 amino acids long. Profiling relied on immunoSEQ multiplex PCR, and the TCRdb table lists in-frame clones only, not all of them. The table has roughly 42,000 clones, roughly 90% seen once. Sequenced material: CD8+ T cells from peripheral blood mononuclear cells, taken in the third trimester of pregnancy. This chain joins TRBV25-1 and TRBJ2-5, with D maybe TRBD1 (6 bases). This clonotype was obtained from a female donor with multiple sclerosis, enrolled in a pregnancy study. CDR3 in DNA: TGTGCCAGCAGAGGGGACACCGAAGGAACCCAGTACTTC. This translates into CASRGDTEGTQYF.